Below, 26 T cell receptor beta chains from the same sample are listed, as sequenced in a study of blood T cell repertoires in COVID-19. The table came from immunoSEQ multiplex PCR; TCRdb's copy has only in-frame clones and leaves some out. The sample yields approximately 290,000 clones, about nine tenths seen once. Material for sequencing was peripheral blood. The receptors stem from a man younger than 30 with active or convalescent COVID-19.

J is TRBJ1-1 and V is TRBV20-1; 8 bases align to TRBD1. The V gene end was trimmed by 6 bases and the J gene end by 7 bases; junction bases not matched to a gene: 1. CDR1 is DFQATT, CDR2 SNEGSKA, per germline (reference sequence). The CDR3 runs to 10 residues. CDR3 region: CSAGTGEAFF. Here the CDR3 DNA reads TGCAGTGCCGGGACAGGTGAAGCTTTCTTT.

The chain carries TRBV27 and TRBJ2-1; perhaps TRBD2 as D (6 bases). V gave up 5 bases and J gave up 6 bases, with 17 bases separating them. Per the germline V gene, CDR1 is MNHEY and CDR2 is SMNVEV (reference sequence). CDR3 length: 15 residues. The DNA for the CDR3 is TGTGCCAGCAGTACCCCTCTAGGGAGGTCCAATGAGCAGTTCTTC. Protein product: CASSTPLGRSNEQFF.

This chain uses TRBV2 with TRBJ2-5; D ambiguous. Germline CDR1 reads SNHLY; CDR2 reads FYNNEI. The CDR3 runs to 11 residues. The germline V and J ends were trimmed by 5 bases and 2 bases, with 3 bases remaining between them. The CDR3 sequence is CASSQQETQYF. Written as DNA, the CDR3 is TGTGCCAGCAGTCAACAAGAGACCCAGTACTTC.

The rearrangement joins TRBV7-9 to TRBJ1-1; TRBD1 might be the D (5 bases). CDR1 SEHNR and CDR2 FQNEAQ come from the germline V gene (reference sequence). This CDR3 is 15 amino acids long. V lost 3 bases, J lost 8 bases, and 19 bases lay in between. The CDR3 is CASSFLTDKNLEAFF. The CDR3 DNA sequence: TGTGCCAGCAGCTTCTTGACAGACAAAAATCTGGAAGCTTTCTTT.

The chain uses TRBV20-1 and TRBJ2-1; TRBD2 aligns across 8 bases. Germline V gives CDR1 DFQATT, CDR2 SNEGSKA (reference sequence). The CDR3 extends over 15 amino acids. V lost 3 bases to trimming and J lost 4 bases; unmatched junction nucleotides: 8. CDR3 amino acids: CSASGLAGTYNEQFF. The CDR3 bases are TGCAGTGCTAGTGGGCTAGCGGGTACTTACAATGAGCAGTTCTTC.

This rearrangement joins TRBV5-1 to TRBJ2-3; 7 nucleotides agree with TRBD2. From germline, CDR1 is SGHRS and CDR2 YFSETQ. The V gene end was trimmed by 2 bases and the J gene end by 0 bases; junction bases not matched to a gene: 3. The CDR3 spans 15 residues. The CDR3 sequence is CASSFSGASTDTQYF. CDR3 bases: TGCGCCAGCAGCTTCAGCGGGGCTAGCACAGATACGCAGTATTTT.

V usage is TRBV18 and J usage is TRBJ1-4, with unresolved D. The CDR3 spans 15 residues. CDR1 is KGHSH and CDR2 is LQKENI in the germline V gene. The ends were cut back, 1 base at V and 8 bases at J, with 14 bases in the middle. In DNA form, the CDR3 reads TGTGCCAGCTCACCACGATTCGGGATCGACGAAAAACTGTTTTTT. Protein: CASSPRFGIDEKLFF.

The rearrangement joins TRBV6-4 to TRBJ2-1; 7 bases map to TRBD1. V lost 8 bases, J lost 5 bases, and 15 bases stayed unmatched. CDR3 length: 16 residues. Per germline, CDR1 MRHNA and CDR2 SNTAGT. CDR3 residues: CASLGAWRTGNNEQFF. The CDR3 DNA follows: TGTGCCAGCTTAGGTGCTTGGCGGACAGGCAACAATGAGCAGTTCTTC.

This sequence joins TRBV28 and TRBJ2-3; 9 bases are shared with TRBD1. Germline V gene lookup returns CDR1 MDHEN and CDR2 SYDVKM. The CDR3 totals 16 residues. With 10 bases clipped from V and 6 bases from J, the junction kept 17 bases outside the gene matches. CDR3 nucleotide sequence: TGTGCCACCAAATCAGCCGGGGACAGGGATCTTGATACGCAGTATTTT. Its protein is CATKSAGDRDLDTQYF.

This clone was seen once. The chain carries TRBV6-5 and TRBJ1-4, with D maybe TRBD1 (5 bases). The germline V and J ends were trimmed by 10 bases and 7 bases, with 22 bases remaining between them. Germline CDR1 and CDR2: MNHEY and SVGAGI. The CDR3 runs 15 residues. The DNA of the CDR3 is TGTGCCATTCCGGGAGGGGCAGCGGAGGGTGAAAAACTGTTTTTT. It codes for CAIPGGAAEGEKLFF.

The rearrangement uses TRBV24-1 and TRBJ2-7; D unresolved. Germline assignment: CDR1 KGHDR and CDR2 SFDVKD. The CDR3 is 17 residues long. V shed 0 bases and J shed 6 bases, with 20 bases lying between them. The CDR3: CATSDLFGTGDPLEQYF. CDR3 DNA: TGTGCCACCAGTGATTTGTTTGGTACTGGAGACCCCCTCGAGCAGTACTTC.

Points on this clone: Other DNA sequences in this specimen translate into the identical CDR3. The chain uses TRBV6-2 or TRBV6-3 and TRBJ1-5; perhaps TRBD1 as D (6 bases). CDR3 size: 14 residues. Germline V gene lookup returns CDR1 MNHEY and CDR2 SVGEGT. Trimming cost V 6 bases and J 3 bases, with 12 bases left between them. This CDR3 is CASSSRGPNQPQHF. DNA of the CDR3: TGTGCCAGCAGCTCCAGGGGTCCCAATCAGCCCCAGCATTTT.

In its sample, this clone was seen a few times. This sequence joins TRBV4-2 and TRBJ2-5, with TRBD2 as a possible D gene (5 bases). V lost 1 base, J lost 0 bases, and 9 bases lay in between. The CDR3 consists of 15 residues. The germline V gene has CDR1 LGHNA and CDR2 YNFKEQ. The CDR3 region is CASSQGSGNQETQYF. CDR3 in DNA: TGTGCCAGCAGCCAAGGAAGCGGCAACCAAGAGACCCAGTACTTC.

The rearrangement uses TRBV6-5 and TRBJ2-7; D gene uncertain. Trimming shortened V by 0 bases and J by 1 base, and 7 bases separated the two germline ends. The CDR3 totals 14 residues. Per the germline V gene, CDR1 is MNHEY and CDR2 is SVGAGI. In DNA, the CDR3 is TGTGCCAGCAGTTACTCAAAACAGTCCTACGAGCAGTACTTC. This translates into CASSYSKQSYEQYF.

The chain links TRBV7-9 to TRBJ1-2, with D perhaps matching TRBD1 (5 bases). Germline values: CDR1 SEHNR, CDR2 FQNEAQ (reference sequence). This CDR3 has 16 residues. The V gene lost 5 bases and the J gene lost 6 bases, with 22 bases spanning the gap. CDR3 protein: CASSVSGGEGTNGYTF. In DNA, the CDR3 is TGTGCCAGCAGCGTTAGTGGGGGAGAAGGGACTAATGGCTACACCTTC.

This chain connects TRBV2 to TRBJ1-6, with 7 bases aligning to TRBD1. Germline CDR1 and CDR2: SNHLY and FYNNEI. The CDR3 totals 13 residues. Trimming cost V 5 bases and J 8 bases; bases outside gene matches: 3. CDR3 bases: TGTGCCAGCAGTTGGGACAGATATTCACCCCTCCACTTT. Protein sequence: CASSWDRYSPLHF. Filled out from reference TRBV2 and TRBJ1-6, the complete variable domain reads EPEVTQTPSHQVTQMGQEVILRCVPISNHLYFYWYRQILGQKVEFLVSFYNNEISEKSEIFDDQFSVERPDGSNFTLKIRSTKLEDSAMYFCASSWDRYSPLHFGNGTRLTVT.

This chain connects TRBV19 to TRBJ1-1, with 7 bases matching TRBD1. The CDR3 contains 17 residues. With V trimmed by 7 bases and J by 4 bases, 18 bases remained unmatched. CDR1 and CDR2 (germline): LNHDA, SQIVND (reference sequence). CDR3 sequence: CASKPGQTHYFGTEAFF. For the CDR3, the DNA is TGTGCCAGTAAACCGGGACAGACTCACTATTTCGGCACTGAAGCTTTCTTT. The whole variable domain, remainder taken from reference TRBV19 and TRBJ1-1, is DGGITQSPKYLFRKEGQNVTLSCEQNLNHDAMYWYRQDPGQGLRLIYYSQIVNDFQKGDIAEGYSVSREKKESFPLTVTSAQKNPTAFYLCASKPGQTHYFGTEAFFGQGTRLTVV.

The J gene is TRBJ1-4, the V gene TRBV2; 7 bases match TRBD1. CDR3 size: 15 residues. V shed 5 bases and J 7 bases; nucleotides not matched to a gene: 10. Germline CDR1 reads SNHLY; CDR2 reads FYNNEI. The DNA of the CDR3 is TGTGCCAGCAGTCAGGCTGCAGGGGGAAGTGAAAAACTGTTTTTT. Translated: CASSQAAGGSEKLFF.

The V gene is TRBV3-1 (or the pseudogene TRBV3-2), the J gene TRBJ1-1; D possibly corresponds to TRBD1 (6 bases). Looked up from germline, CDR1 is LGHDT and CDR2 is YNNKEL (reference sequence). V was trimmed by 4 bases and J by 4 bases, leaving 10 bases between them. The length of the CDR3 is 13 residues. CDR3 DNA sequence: TGTGCCAGCAGCCGACCAGGGGCCACTGAAGCTTTCTTT. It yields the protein CASSRPGATEAFF.

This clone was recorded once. CDR3 DNA: TGCGCCAGCAGCTTGGATAGCGGGAGGGCCAGTGAGCAGTTCTTC. This translates into CASSLDSGRASEQFF. V usage is TRBV5-1 and J usage is TRBJ2-1; 11 nucleotides align to TRBD2. CDR3 size: 15 residues. Per germline, CDR1 SGHRS and CDR2 YFSETQ. V was pared by 0 bases and J by 9 bases, with 5 bases of the junction left unmatched.

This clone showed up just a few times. As DNA, the CDR3 is TGCGCCAGCAGCCCGGGAAGACAGGGGAATACTGAAGCTTTCTTT. Its translation: CASSPGRQGNTEAFF. The chain is built from TRBV5-1 and TRBJ1-1; 8 bases match TRBD1. CDR1 and CDR2 (germline): SGHRS, YFSETQ. V lost 4 bases and J lost 5; bases outside the gene matches: 10. The CDR3 has 15 amino acids.

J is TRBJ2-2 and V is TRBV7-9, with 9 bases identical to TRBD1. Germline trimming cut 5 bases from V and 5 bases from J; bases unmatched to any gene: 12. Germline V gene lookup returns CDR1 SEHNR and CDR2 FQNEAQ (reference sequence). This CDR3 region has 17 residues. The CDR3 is CASSPSTGTGRTGELFF. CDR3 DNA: TGTGCCAGCAGCCCCAGTACTGGGACAGGGAGGACCGGGGAGCTGTTTTTT. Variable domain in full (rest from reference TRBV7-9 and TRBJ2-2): DTGVSQNPRHKITKRGQNVTFRCDPISEHNRLYWYRQTLGQGPEFLTYFQNEAQLEKSRLLSDRFSAERPKGSFSTLEIQRTEQGDSAMYLCASSPSTGTGRTGELFFGEGSRLTVL.

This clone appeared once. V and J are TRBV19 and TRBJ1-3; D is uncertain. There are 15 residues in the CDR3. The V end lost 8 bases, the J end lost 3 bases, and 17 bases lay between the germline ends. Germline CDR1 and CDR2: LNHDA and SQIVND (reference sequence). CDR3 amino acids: CASGISGGLGNTIYF. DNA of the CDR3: TGTGCCAGTGGAATTTCGGGTGGTCTTGGAAACACCATATATTTT.

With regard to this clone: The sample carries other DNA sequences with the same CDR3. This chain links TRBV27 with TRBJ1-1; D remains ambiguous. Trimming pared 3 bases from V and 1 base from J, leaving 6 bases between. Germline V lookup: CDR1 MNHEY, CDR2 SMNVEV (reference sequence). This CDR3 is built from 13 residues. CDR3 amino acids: CASSLAGNTEAFF. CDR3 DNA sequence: TGTGCCAGCAGTTTGGCAGGGAACACTGAAGCTTTCTTT.

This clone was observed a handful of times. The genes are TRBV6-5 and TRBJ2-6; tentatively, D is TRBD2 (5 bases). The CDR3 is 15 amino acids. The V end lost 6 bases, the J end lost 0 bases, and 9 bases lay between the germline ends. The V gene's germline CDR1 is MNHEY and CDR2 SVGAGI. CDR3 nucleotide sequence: TGTGCCAGCAGAGGTGGAGGCTCTGGGGCCAACGTCCTGACTTTC. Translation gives CASRGGGSGANVLTF.

The CDR3 spells CATRPRSSYNSPLHF. CDR3 nucleotides: TGTGCCACTAGACCTAGGAGCTCCTATAATTCACCCCTCCACTTT. The chain joins TRBV25-1 to TRBJ1-6; no reliable D call. This CDR3 is 15 amino acids long. With 10 bases removed from V and 0 bases from J, the gap between germline ends came to 13 bases. Germline-derived CDR1 and CDR2 are MGHDK and SYGVNS.